Listed below are T cell receptor beta chains from one sample, sequenced in a study of T cells in Graves' hyperthyroidism and ophthalmopathy. TCRdb reanalysed the multiplex PCR reads using MiXCR and keeps one entry per CDR3 protein. The data show approximately 620,000 distinct CDR3 sequences, with around 14% seen just once and roughly 6.2% held by the top ten. The sample consisted of blood. Receptor source: a woman in her 30s with Graves' hyperthyroidism that later progressed to Graves' ophthalmopathy. Both conserved end residues are part of each CDR3. D genes are given only for firm matches. Part of the rows lack a size; the others show once, few, many or a class for expanded clones.

d_gene	len	v_gene	j_gene	abundance	CDR3aa	CDR3nt
TRBD1	17	TRBV27	TRBJ2-5	NA	CASSLDAGQGDIQTQYF	TGTGCCAGCAGTTTGGATGCGGGACAGGGGGATATTCAGACCCAGTACTTC
NA	13	TRBV7-2	TRBJ1-5	many	CASSLGLNQPQHF	TGTGCCAGCAGCTTAGGCCTAAATCAGCCCCAGCATTTT
NA	16	TRBV30	TRBJ1-5	many	CAWSIGGYSSNQPQHF	TGTGCCTGGAGTATAGGAGGGTATTCTAGCAATCAGCCCCAGCATTTT
NA	13	TRBV24-1	TRBJ1-2	many	CATGAGGTYGYTF	TGTGCCACCGGTGCTGGGGGGACATATGGCTACACCTTC
TRBD1	12	TRBV9	TRBJ1-2	many	CASSNRDRNGTF	TGTGCCAGCAGCAATCGGGACAGAAATGGGACCTTC
NA	12	TRBV28	TRBJ2-7	NA	CASRSNHYEQYF	TGTGCCAGCAGGTCCAACCATTACGAGCAGTACTTC
NA	13	TRBV6-1	TRBJ1-4	many	CATGAPGDEKLFF	TGTGCCACCGGCGCCCCCGGGGATGAAAAACTGTTTTTT
TRBD1	16	TRBV9	TRBJ1-2	many	CASSARGGANNYGYTF	TGTGCCAGCAGCGCGCGAGGGGGCGCGAATAACTATGGCTACACCTTC
TRBD2	18	TRBV9	TRBJ2-2	NA	CASSVARLALRNTGELFF	TGTGCCAGCAGCGTTGCCCGACTAGCGCTCCGGAACACCGGGGAGCTGTTTTTT
TRBD2	15	TRBV6-5	TRBJ2-7	few	CASSWSSGEPYEQYF	TGTGCCAGCAGTTGGAGTAGCGGGGAACCCTACGAGCAGTACTTC
TRBD1	13	TRBV28	TRBJ1-2	many	CASSFVDRDGYTF	TGTGCCAGCAGTTTCGTGGACAGGGATGGCTACACCTTC
NA	14	TRBV28	TRBJ2-6	many	CASSYSSGANVLTF	TGTGCCAGCAGTTACAGCTCTGGGGCCAACGTCCTGACTTTC
TRBD1	12	TRBV20-1	TRBJ2-7	few	CSASTGALEQYF	TGCAGTGCTTCGACAGGGGCCTTAGAGCAGTACTTC
NA	13	TRBV12-3/TRBV12-4	TRBJ2-5	many	CASSPPYSETQYF	TGTGCCAGCAGTCCCCCCTACTCTGAGACCCAGTACTTC
NA	17	TRBV3-2	TRBJ2-5	few	CASSRETSGRAQETQYF	TGTGCCAGCAGCCGTGAAACTAGCGGGAGGGCCCAGGAGACCCAGTACTTC
TRBD2	16	TRBV6-1	TRBJ2-3	many	CASRAGTSHLTDTQYF	TGTGCCAGCAGAGCCGGGACTAGCCATCTCACAGATACGCAGTATTTT
NA	16	TRBV27	TRBJ1-5	many	CASSTQTWDFNQPQHF	TGTGCCAGCAGCACCCAAACCTGGGACTTCAATCAGCCCCAGCATTTT